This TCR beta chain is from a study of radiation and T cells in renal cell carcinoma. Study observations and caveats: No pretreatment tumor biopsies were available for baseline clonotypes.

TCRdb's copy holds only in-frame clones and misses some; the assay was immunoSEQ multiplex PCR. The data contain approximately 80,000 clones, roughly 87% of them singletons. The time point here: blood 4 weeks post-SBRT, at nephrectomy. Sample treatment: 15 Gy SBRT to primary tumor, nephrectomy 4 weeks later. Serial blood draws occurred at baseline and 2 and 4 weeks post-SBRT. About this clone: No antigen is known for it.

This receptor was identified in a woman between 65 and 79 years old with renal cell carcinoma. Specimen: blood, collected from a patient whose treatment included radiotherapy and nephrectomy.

This chain's CDR3 is CASNPMDTSYEQYF. Written as DNA, the CDR3 is TGTGCCAGCAATCCCATGGACACTTCCTACGAGCAGTACTTC. The V and J genes are TRBV28 and TRBJ2-7; D is possibly TRBD1 (5 bases). The V and J ends lost 7 bases and 1 base respectively, with 14 bases between them. Germline V gene sequence: CDR1 MDHEN, CDR2 SYDVKM. There are 14 residues in the CDR3.